Following are 11 T cell receptor beta chains from one sample sequenced in a study of spatial heterogeneity in lung cancer. TCRdb reanalysed the 5' RACE reads using MiXCR and keeps one entry per CDR3 protein. The sample carries over 14,000 distinct CDR3 sequences, 3.6% recorded once. Time point given: sample taken at primary tumor resection. Sequencing used normal lung tissue next to the tumor, obtained at surgery. These receptors came from a male donor with early-stage non-small cell lung cancer.

This clonotype was seen repeatedly, ten times or more. This beta chain represents an off-target read in a library built for alpha chains; its size is of limited meaning. This chain connects TRBV2 to TRBJ2-2, with 8 bases identical to TRBD2. CDR3 size: 15 residues. Germline V lookup: CDR1 SNHLY, CDR2 FYNNEI. Germline trimming cut 0 bases from V and 5 bases from J; bases unmatched to any gene: 2. DNA for the CDR3: TGTGCCAGCAGTGAAGCGTCGGGGGGGACCGGGGAGCTGTTTTTT. Translating it yields CASSEASGGTGELFF.

This clonotype is termed medium-sized (0.01 to 0.1%). Because the library targeted alpha chains, this beta chain is an off-target read whose size means little. The chain recombines TRBV6-2 or TRBV6-3 with TRBJ1-2; no clear D gene. Trimming left V 3 bases short and J 8 bases short, with 10 bases between. CDR1 MNHEY and CDR2 SVGEGT come from the germline V gene. The CDR3 length is 12 residues. The CDR3 region has the DNA TGTGCCAGCAGTTATTCGACCGGGGGCTACACCTTC. Its protein product is CASSYSTGGYTF.

This clonotype showed up many times. This beta chain is a stray read from a library made for alpha chains; its abundance is not meaningful. The rearrangement joins TRBV5-1 to TRBJ2-5; D perhaps matches TRBD2 (5 bases). This CDR3 comprises 15 residues. Trimming left V 0 bases short and J 4 bases short, with 13 bases between. The V gene's germline CDR1 is SGHRS and CDR2 YFSETQ. The CDR3 DNA follows: TGCGCCAGCAGCTTGGAAGTGGTAGGGAGAGAGACCCAGTACTTC. Protein sequence: CASSLEVVGRETQYF.

This clonotype was found many times. As an off-target read in a library built for alpha chains, this beta chain has a frequency of little significance. V usage is TRBV5-4 and J usage is TRBJ2-2; 10 bases line up with TRBD2. CDR1 SGHNT and CDR2 YYREEE come from the germline V gene (reference sequence). The CDR3 contains 14 residues. V trimming: 5 bases; J trimming: 4 bases; junction bases outside the gene matches: 2. The CDR3 bases are TGTGCCAGCAGGCTAGCGGGAGTCACCGGGGAGCTGTTTTTT. Its translation is CASRLAGVTGELFF. Looking up the rest from reference TRBV5-4 and TRBJ2-2 gives the full variable domain: ETGVTQSPTHLIKTRGQQVTLRCSSQSGHNTVSWYQQALGQGPQFIFQYYREEENGRGNFPPRFSGLQFPNYSSELNVNALELDDSALYLCASRLAGVTGELFFGEGSRLTVL.

In its sample, this clonotype was seen many times. This beta chain lies outside the target of a library built for alpha chains; its clone size means little. The chain is built from TRBV28 and TRBJ2-1; TRBD2 matches 11 bases. The CDR3 spans 16 residues. The germline gives CDR1 MDHEN, CDR2 SYDVKM. With 3 bases clipped from V and 4 bases from J, the junction kept 5 bases outside the gene matches. CDR3 coding DNA: TGTGCCAGCAGTTTTTCCCTAGCGGGAGGATACAATGAGCAGTTCTTC. Its protein is CASSFSLAGGYNEQFF.

This clonotype was observed many times. Since it is a stray read in a library aimed at alpha chains, this beta chain has a size that is not meaningful. The rearrangement joins TRBV20-1 to TRBJ2-4, with no clear D. V dropped 3 bases and J dropped 0 bases, with 6 bases sitting between them. The CDR3 runs 13 residues. The germline CDR1 and CDR2 sequences are DFQATT and SNEGSKA (reference sequence). CDR3 residues: CSASELAKNIQYF. DNA of the CDR3: TGCAGTGCTAGCGAACTAGCCAAAAACATTCAGTACTTC.

This clonotype was found many times. In a library made to pick up alpha chains, this beta chain is a stray read with a size that means little. The V gene is TRBV13, the J gene TRBJ1-1; 7 bases are shared with TRBD1. The J segment lost 7 bases and the V segment lost 3 bases, leaving 8 bases of the junction unmatched. The CDR3 length is 14 residues. Germline lookup yields CDR1 PRHDT and CDR2 FYEKMQ (reference sequence). The CDR3 bases are TGTGCCAGCAGCTTTGTCAGGGGGGATAATGAAGCTTTCTTT. Translating gives CASSFVRGDNEAFF. The full variable domain, rest sourced from reference TRBV13 and TRBJ1-1, is AAGVIQSPRHLIKEKRETATLKCYPIPRHDTVYWYQQGPGQDPQFLISFYEKMQSDKGSIPDRFSAQQFSDYHSELNMSSLELGDSALYFCASSFVRGDNEAFFGQGTRLTVV.

By share, this clonotype counts as medium-sized (0.01 to 0.1%). Being off target in a library aimed at alpha chains, this beta chain has a size of little meaning. The rearrangement uses TRBV20-1 and TRBJ2-7; the D is unclear. The V end lost 0 bases, the J end lost 1 base, and 13 bases lay between the germline ends. Per the germline V gene, CDR1 is DFQATT and CDR2 is SNEGSKA (reference sequence). The CDR3 contains 15 residues. CDR3 in DNA: TGCAGTGCTAGAGATCTTACGTCAGCTTCCTACGAGCAGTACTTC. As protein: CSARDLTSASYEQYF.

This clonotype was picked up many times. Within a library made for alpha chains, this beta chain is off target, and its count is uninformative. The chain carries TRBV2 and TRBJ2-1; maybe TRBD2 (5 bases). The V gene's germline CDR1 is SNHLY and CDR2 FYNNEI. CDR3 length: 17 residues. V lost 3 bases to trimming and J lost 0 bases, with 15 bases between them. The CDR3 sequence: CASSEARRTYSYNEQFF. The CDR3 nucleotides are TGTGCCAGCAGTGAGGCCCGGCGGACTTACTCCTACAATGAGCAGTTCTTC.

This clonotype was found many times. Since the library was made to target alpha chains, this beta chain is a stray read and its abundance is not meaningful. The V call is TRBV5-6, the J call TRBJ1-5; 8 nucleotides match TRBD1. Germline V gene data show CDR1 as SGHDT and CDR2 as YYEEEE. V lost 1 base, J lost 5 bases, and 2 bases stayed unmatched. CDR3 size: 14 residues. CDR3 nucleotides: TGTGCCAGCAGCTTGTCAGGGGGCGATCAGCCCCAGCATTTT. This gives the protein CASSLSGGDQPQHF.

This clonotype showed up many times. This beta chain represents an off-target read in a library built for alpha chains; its size is of limited meaning. The V call is TRBV7-9, the J call TRBJ1-1; no clear D. Trimming took 1 base from V and 14 from J, leaving 20 bases between them. The length of the CDR3 is 14 residues. Germline V gives CDR1 SEHNR, CDR2 FQNEAQ (reference sequence). In DNA form, the CDR3 reads TGTGCCAGCAGCTTAGGAGCTTCCTCCGTGGATTTATTCTTT. This sequence encodes CASSLGASSVDLFF. Variable domain in full (rest from reference TRBV7-9 and TRBJ1-1): DTGVSQNPRHKITKRGQNVTFRCDPISEHNRLYWYRQTLGQGPEFLTYFQNEAQLEKSRLLSDRFSAERPKGSFSTLEIQRTEQGDSAMYLCASSLGASSVDLFFGQGTRLTVV.